A single sample is the source of the 8 T cell receptor beta chains below, sequenced in a study of blood T cell repertoires in COVID-19. Repertoires were generated with immunoSEQ multiplex PCR, while TCRdb's copy carries only in-frame clones and drops some. The sample lists over 200,000 clones, 70% to 90% occurring once. Sequences were obtained from PBMCs or T cells enriched from blood (not recorded which). Receptors originate from a man aged 25-40 years who had recovered from COVID-19.

The chain has TRBV3-1 (or the pseudogene TRBV3-2) and TRBJ2-7, with TRBD1 identical over 8 bases. Germline values: CDR1 LGHDT, CDR2 YNNKEL (reference sequence). The V segment lost 0 bases and the J segment 4 bases; nucleotides outside the gene matches: 2. The CDR3 spans 14 residues. CDR3 DNA: TGTGCCAGCAGCCAAGATAGACAGGGGTACGAGCAGTACTTC. Translated: CASSQDRQGYEQYF.

The chain couples TRBV6-5 to TRBJ1-2; TRBD1 agrees at 8 bases. CDR1 is MNHEY and CDR2 is SVGAGI in the germline V gene. The length of the CDR3 is 13 residues. Trimming cost V 4 bases and J 7 bases; bases outside gene matches: 5. The CDR3 reads CASSLTGGAGYTF. The CDR3 nucleotides read TGTGCCAGCAGTTTAACAGGGGGAGCTGGCTACACCTTC.

This sequence joins TRBV19 and TRBJ2-2; TRBD2 agrees at 7 bases. The CDR3 spans 16 residues. Germline loops: CDR1 LNHDA, CDR2 SQIVND (reference sequence). J lost 7 bases, V lost 6 bases, and 14 bases had no gene match. The CDR3 nucleotides read TGTGCCAGTAGGCCCGGGGGGTACGTGGCCATCGGGGAGCTGTTTTTT. Amino acid sequence: CASRPGGYVAIGELFF.

This sequence joins TRBV3-1 (or the pseudogene TRBV3-2) and TRBJ2-1, with TRBD1 matching over 7 bases. The germline V gene encodes CDR1 LGHDT and CDR2 YNNKEL (reference sequence). Trimming cost V 3 bases and J 7 bases; bases outside gene matches: 0. The CDR3 has 12 residues. The CDR3: CASSQTGNEQFF. DNA of the CDR3: TGTGCCAGCAGCCAGACAGGGAATGAGCAGTTCTTC.

The gene calls are TRBV7-9 and TRBJ2-7; 9 bases map to TRBD1. Germline trimming cut 6 bases from V and 6 bases from J; bases unmatched to any gene: 6. From germline, CDR1 is SEHNR and CDR2 FQNEAQ (reference sequence). The CDR3 is 13 amino acids. The DNA for the CDR3 is TGTGCCAGCAGACCCACAGGGGGCGGCGAGCAGTACTTC. Translated, it gives CASRPTGGGEQYF.

This rearrangement joins TRBV19 to TRBJ2-1; 11 bases agree with TRBD2. Germline V lookup: CDR1 LNHDA, CDR2 SQIVND (reference sequence). Trimming cost V 3 bases and J 0 bases; bases outside gene matches: 1. The CDR3 is 16 amino acids. The CDR3 protein is CASSILAGGSYNEQFF. The CDR3 DNA reads TGTGCCAGTAGTATTCTAGCGGGAGGCTCCTACAATGAGCAGTTCTTC.

The chain is built from TRBV7-2 and TRBJ1-5, with 9 bases aligning to TRBD1. This CDR3 comprises 14 residues. In germline, CDR1 is SGHTA, CDR2 FQGNSA. V trimming: 4 bases; J trimming: 7 bases; junction bases outside the gene matches: 5. CDR3 sequence: CASSSGQGSQPQHF. CDR3 nucleotide sequence: TGTGCCAGCAGCTCGGGACAGGGTAGCCAGCCCCAGCATTTT.

The rearrangement joins TRBV10-3 to TRBJ2-5; 12 positions match TRBD2. Trimming took 4 bases from V and 4 from J; bases not matched to a gene: 4. Germline V gene lookup returns CDR1 ENHRY and CDR2 SYGVKD. This CDR3 is built from 15 residues. The CDR3 DNA follows: TGTGCCATCAGTGTGACTAGCGGGAGTGGAGAGACCCAGTACTTC. Amino acids: CAISVTSGSGETQYF.